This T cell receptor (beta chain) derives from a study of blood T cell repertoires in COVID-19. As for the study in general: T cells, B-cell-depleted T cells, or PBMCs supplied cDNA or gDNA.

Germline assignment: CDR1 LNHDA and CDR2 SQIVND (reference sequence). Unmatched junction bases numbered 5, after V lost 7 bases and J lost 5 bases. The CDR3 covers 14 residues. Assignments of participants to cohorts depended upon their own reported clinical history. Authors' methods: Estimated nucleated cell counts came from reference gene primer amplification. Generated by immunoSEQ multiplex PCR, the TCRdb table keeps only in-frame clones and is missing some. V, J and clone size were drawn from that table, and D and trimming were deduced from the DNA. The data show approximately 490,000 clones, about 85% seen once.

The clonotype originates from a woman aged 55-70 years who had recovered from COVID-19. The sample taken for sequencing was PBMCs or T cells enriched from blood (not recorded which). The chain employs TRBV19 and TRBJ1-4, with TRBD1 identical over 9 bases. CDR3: CASTPTGGNEKLFF. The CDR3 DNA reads TGTGCCAGTACCCCGACAGGGGGGAATGAAAAACTGTTTTTT.